This T cell receptor (beta chain) was found in a study of OX40 agonist ivuxolimab in advanced cancers. Study details: With ivuxolimab, an agonistic anti-OX40 (CD134) antibody, patients were treated. Findings and limits, study-wide: Those patients achieving a partial response at 0.1-3.0 mg/kg showed among the lowest clonal expansion.

The ends lost 4 bases at V and 0 bases at J; junction bases unmatched: 5. There are 16 residues in the CDR3. Looked up from germline, CDR1 is SGHRS and CDR2 is YFSETQ. Data came from immunoSEQ multiplex PCR; TCRdb stores just in-frame clones and leaves some out. The profile shows under 95,000 clones, approximately 90% of them singletons. With respect to this clone: Its target is not known.

V usage is TRBV5-1 and J usage is TRBJ2-2; 8 nucleotides match TRBD1. Source: CD4+ or CD8+ T cells sorted from blood, taken in a trial of the OX40 agonist ivuxolimab. The TCR was taken from an adult with an advanced solid tumor such as melanoma, head and neck, liver or kidney cancer. The CDR3 reads CASSTTGATNTGELFF. CDR3 coding DNA: TGCGCCAGCAGCACGACAGGGGCCACGAACACCGGGGAGCTGTTTTTT.